Sequencing of this T cell receptor (beta chain) was carried out in a study of CD8+CD57+ T cells in acquired aplastic anemia. The overall study: Sorted CD4+ plus CD8+ cells gave DNA averaging around 3 ug. Regarding the study as a whole: The CD8+ Simpson's diversity of patients and controls was not significantly different.

The CDR3 contains 14 residues. V lost 4 bases, J lost 1 base, and 10 bases lay in between. Looked up from germline, CDR1 is SEHNR and CDR2 is FQNEAQ (reference sequence). Flow cytometry had shown expanded CD8+CD57+ cells in the patients chosen for sequencing. About this clonotype itself: Its specificity is not known.

TCR beta VDJ combinations and CDR3 sequences were profiled from genomic DNA. TCRdb passed the reads through MiXCR, listing each CDR3 protein once. The data contain 180,000 or so distinct CDR3 sequences, around half of them singletons. The sequence came from a human donor with aplastic anemia. V usage is TRBV7-9 and J usage is TRBJ1-1; D remains ambiguous. Sequencing was performed on sorted CD4+, CD8+, or CD8+CD57+ T cells (not recorded which) from PBMCs. This CDR3 is CASSSRKGNTEAFF. The CDR3 DNA is TGTGCCAGCAGCTCCCGCAAGGGGAACACTGAAGCTTTCTTT.